The clone carrying this T cell receptor beta chain appeared many times. Its antigen is not known. These data originate in a study of T-cell reconstitution after alpha-beta-depleted transplantation in children. Points from the study as a whole: Some patients owed their high day-60 TCRbeta diversity to surviving recipient T cells and thymic progenitors. The study reportedly traced alpha-beta T cells about two months after transplant to several hundred expanded graft clones. T-cell counts and diversity were attributed mostly to newly produced T cells one year after transplant.

Germline V CDR1 and CDR2: DFQATT, SNEGSKA (reference sequence). The CDR3 is made up of 12 amino acids. The V segment lost 6 bases and the J segment 5 bases; nucleotides outside the gene matches: 3. Unique molecular identifiers were incorporated into the prepared TCRbeta library. TCRdb analysed the PCR reads with MiXCR anew, one entry per CDR3 protein. The sample records roughly 300,000 distinct CDR3 sequences, under 14% being singletons. The chain combines TRBV20-1 with TRBJ2-1; 8 nucleotides match TRBD1. The sequencing here drew on peripheral blood, taken 180 days after TCRalphabeta/CD19-depleted stem cell transplant. This clonotype originated in a male patient between 2 and 9 years old who had a stem cell transplant for chronic granulomatous disease, so the T cells may come from the graft donor. CDR3 residues: CSARQGNNEQFF. The CDR3 nucleotides read TGCAGTGCAAGACAGGGGAACAATGAGCAGTTCTTC.